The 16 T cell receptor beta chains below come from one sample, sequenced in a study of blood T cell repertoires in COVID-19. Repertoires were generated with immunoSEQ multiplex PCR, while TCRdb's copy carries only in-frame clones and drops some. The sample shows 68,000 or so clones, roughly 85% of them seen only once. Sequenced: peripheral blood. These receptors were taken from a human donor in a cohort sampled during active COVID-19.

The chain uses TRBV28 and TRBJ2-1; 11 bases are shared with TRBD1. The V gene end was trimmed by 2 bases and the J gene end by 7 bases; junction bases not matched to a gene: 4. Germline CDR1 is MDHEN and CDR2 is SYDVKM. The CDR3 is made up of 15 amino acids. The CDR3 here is CASSLGTGGWNEQFF. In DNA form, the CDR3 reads TGTGCCAGCAGTTTAGGGACAGGGGGGTGGAATGAGCAGTTCTTC.

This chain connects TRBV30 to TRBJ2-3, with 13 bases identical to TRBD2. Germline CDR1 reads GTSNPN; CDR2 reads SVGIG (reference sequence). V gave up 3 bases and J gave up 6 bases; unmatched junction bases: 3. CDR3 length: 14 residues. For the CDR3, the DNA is TGTGCCTGGAGACTAGCGGGGGGGCCCGATACGCAGTATTTT. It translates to CAWRLAGGPDTQYF.

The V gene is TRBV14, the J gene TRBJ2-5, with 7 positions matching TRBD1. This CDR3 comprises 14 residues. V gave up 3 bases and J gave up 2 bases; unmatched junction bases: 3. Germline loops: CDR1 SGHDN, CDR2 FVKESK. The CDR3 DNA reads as TGTGCCAGCAGCCAGGACAGGAGACAAGAGACCCAGTACTTC. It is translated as CASSQDRRQETQYF.

The CDR3 here is CASSPDRGQVTGELFF. For the CDR3, the DNA is TGTGCCAGCAGCCCGGACAGGGGGCAGGTCACCGGGGAGCTGTTTTTT. The V call is TRBV3-1 (or the pseudogene TRBV3-2), the J call TRBJ2-2, with 11 bases identical to TRBD1. The junction had 5 bases not matched to a gene; V was cut back by 4 bases and J by 4 bases. The CDR3 is 16 amino acids. Germline V gene data show CDR1 as LGHDT and CDR2 as YNNKEL (reference sequence).

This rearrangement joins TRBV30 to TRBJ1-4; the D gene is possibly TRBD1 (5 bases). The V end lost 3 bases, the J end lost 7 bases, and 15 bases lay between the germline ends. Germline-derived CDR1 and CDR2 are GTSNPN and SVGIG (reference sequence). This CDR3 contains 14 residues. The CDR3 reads CAWSRGEEVEKLFF. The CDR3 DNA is TGTGCCTGGAGCCGGGGGGAAGAGGTTGAAAAACTGTTTTTT.

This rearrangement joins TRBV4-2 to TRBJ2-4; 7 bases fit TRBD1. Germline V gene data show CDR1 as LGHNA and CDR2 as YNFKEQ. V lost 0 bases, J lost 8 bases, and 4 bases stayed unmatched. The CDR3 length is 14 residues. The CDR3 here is CASSQEGRGHIQYF. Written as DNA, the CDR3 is TGTGCCAGCAGCCAAGAGGGAAGGGGGCACATTCAGTACTTC.

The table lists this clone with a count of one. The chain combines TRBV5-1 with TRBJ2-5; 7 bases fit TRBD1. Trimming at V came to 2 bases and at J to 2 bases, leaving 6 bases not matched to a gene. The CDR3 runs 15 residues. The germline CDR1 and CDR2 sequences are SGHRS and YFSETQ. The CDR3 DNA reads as TGCGCCAGCAGCTTTGTCGGGACAGAACAAGAGACCCAGTACTTC. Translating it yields CASSFVGTEQETQYF.

The CDR3 nucleotides read TGTGCCAGTAGTCGCACAACCCGGGACAGGGGACGGGATGGCTACACCTTC. It codes for CASSRTTRDRGRDGYTF. The chain is built from TRBV19 and TRBJ1-2; 10 bases are a match to TRBD1. The CDR3 consists of 17 residues. V was clipped by 5 bases and J by 6 bases; unmatched bases: 15. Germline assignment: CDR1 LNHDA and CDR2 SQIVND (reference sequence).

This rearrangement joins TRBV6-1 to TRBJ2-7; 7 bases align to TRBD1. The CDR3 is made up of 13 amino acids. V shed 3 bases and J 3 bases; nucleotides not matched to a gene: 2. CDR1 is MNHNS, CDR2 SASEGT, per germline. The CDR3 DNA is TGTGCCAGCAGTGATGACAGGGTCTACGAGCAGTACTTC. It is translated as CASSDDRVYEQYF.

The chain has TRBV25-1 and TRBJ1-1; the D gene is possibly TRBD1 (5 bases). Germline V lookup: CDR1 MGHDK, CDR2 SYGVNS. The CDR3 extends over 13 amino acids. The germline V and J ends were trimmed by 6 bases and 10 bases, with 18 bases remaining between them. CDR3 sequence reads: CASSIYQGSGAFF. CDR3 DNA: TGTGCCAGCAGCATCTACCAGGGTTCCGGAGCTTTCTTT.

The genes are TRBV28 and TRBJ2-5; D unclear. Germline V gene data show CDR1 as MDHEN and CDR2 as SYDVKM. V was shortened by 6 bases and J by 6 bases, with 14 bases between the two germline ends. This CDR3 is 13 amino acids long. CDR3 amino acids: CASSRSSSKTQYF. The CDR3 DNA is TGTGCCAGCAGCAGGTCGTCCTCGAAGACCCAGTACTTC.

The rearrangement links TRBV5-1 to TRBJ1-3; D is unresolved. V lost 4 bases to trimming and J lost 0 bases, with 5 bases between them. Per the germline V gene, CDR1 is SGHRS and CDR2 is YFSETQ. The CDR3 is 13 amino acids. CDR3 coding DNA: TGCGCCAGCAGCCCCCGCTCTGGAAACACCATATATTTT. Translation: CASSPRSGNTIYF.

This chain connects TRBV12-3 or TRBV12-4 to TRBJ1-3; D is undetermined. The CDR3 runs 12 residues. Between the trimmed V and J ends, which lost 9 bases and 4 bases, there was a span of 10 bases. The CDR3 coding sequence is TGTGCCAGTTCGCGCTTAGGAAACACCATATATTTT. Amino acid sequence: CASSRLGNTIYF.

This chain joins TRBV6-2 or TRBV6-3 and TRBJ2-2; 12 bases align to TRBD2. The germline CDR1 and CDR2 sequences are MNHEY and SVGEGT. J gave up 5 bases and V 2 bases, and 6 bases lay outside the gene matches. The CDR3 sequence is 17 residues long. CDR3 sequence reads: CASSYASGGARTGELFF. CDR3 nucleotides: TGTGCCAGCAGTTACGCTAGCGGGGGGGCCAGGACCGGGGAGCTGTTTTTT.

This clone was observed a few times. CDR3 amino acids: CASSVTGMNTEAFF. The DNA of the CDR3 is TGTGCCAGCAGCGTGACAGGGATGAACACTGAAGCTTTCTTT. The genes are TRBV9 and TRBJ1-1, with 7 nucleotides matching TRBD1. The V gene end was trimmed by 2 bases and the J gene end by 0 bases; junction bases not matched to a gene: 1. The CDR3 is 14 residues long. From germline, CDR1 is SGDLS and CDR2 YYNGEE.

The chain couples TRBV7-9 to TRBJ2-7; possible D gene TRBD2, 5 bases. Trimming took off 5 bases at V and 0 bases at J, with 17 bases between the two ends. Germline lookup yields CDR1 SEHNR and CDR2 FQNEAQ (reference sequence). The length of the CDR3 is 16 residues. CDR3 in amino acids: CASSAPGGPLSYEQYF. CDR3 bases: TGTGCCAGCAGCGCCCCAGGCGGGCCGCTCTCCTACGAGCAGTACTTC.